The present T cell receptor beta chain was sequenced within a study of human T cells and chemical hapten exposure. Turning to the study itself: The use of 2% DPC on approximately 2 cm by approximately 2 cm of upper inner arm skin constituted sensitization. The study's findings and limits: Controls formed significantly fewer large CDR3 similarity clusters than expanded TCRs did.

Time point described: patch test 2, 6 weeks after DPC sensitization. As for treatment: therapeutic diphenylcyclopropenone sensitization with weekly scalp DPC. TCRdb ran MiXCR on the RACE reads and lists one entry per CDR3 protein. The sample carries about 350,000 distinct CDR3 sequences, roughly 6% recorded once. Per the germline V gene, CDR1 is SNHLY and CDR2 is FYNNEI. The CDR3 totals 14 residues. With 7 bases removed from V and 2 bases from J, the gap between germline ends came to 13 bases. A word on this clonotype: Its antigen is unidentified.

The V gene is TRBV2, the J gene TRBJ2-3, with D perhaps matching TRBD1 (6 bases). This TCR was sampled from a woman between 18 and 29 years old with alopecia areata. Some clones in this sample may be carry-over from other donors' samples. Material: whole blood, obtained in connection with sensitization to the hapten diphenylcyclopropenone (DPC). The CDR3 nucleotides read TGTGCCAGCAAACGACAGGCCTTCACAGATACGCAGTATTTT. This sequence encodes CASKRQAFTDTQYF.